These T cell receptor beta chains were read from a single sample in a study of cytomegalovirus exposure and HLA in healthy donors. Only in-frame clones appear in the TCRdb table, and some are missing; sequencing was by immunoSEQ multiplex PCR. The sample lists over 120,000 clones, around 78% occurring once. The sample comprised PBMCs. The source is a woman aged 18-29 years in good health and CMV-seropositive. CDR3s include the opening cysteine and the closing phenylalanine or tryptophan. The D gene is left open where the match is weak. Part of the rows lack a size; the others show once, few, many or a class for expanded clones.

-,TRBJ1-1,-,TRBV7-9,13,TGTGCCAGCAGCTCGGGGGTGTACACTGAAGCTTTCTTT,CASSSGVYTEAFF
TRBD2,TRBJ2-7,few,TRBV6-1,15,TGTGCCAGCAGTGGGACTAGCGGGGGGGCCTACGAGCAGTACTTC,CASSGTSGGAYEQYF
TRBD2,TRBJ2-5,-,TRBV7-2,15,TGTGCCAGCAGTCCACGGGCGGGGGATGGGGAGACCCAGTACTTC,CASSPRAGDGETQYF
TRBD1,TRBJ2-5,-,TRBV13,17,TGTGCCAGCAGCTTAGAGGGACAGGGTGGCAGGGTGGAGACCCAGTACTTC,CASSLEGQGGRVETQYF
TRBD1,TRBJ1-4,-,TRBV7-9,14,TGTGCCAGCAGCTTCGGACAGGGTAGCGAAAAACTGTTTTTT,CASSFGQGSEKLFF
TRBD1,TRBJ2-6,-,TRBV7-2,15,TGTGCCAGCAGCACAGGGGGCGCTGGGGCCAACGTCCTGACTTTC,CASSTGGAGANVLTF
-,TRBJ1-1,-,TRBV6-4,13,TGTGCCAGCAGCAGGAACATGAACACTGAAGCTTTCTTT,CASSRNMNTEAFF
-,TRBJ1-1,-,TRBV18,16,TGTGCCAGCTCAAACACGGTGGCAGGGATCGGAACTGAAGCTTTCTTT,CASSNTVAGIGTEAFF
-,TRBJ1-6,-,TRBV5-1,14,TGCGCCAGCAGCCGTTGGACTGATAATTCACCCCTCCACTTT,CASSRWTDNSPLHF
TRBD1,TRBJ1-1,-,TRBV5-1,14,TGCGCCAGCAGCGGACAGGGGGGGACCACTGAAGCTTTCTTT,CASSGQGGTTEAFF
TRBD2,TRBJ2-7,-,TRBV5-4,16,TGTGCCAGCAGCTTGGAGGGCCGTCTAGCGGCCTACGAGCAGTACTTC,CASSLEGRLAAYEQYF
TRBD2,TRBJ2-3,-,TRBV5-1,16,TGCGCCAGCAGCACCGGACTAGCGGGGGTCACAGATACGCAGTATTTT,CASSTGLAGVTDTQYF
-,TRBJ2-1,few,TRBV19,16,TGTGCCAGTAGTATATCAGGACTTTGGTCCAACAATGAGCAGTTCTTC,CASSISGLWSNNEQFF
-,TRBJ1-3,-,TRBV5-8,15,TGTGCCAGCAGCTTGGAGACAGGCTCTGGAAACACCATATATTTT,CASSLETGSGNTIYF
TRBD2,TRBJ2-5,once,TRBV7-2,13,TGTGCCAGCAGCTTTAGCGGGGGAGAGACCCAGTACTTC,CASSFSGGETQYF
-,TRBJ2-1,-,TRBV11-2,15,TGTGCCAGCAGCTTGGCCGCAAGCTCCTACAATGAGCAGTTCTTC,CASSLAASSYNEQFF
TRBD1,TRBJ1-6,-,TRBV5-1,16,TGCGCCAGCAGCCGTACACTGGGACAGGAAAATTCACCCCTCCACTTT,CASSRTLGQENSPLHF
TRBD1,TRBJ2-5,-,TRBV14,19,TGTGCCAGCAGCCAAGATGGGGACAGATGGGGGACAGGATCGAAGACCCAGTACTTC,CASSQDGDRWGTGSKTQYF
TRBD1,TRBJ2-5,-,TRBV28,14,TGTGCCAGCAGTTTGTGGACAGGGGAAGAGACCCAGTACTTC,CASSLWTGEETQYF
-,TRBJ2-7,few,TRBV5-4,16,TGTGCCAGCAGCTGGGTTAAACGGGGGATTTCCTACGAGCAGTACTTC,CASSWVKRGISYEQYF
TRBD1,TRBJ2-1,-,TRBV5-1,17,TGCGCCAGCAGCAGAACACCCGGGACAGGGAGGGACAATGAGCAGTTCTTC,CASSRTPGTGRDNEQFF
-,TRBJ2-5,-,TRBV29-1,12,TGCAGCGCCTCCACCAGGGCGAAGACCCAGTACTTC,CSASTRAKTQYF
-,TRBJ2-7,few,TRBV25-1,12,TGTGCCAGCAGTGGGAGCTCCTACGAGCAGTACTTC,CASSGSSYEQYF
TRBD1,TRBJ2-5,-,TRBV5-4,15,TGTGCCAGCAGCTCTCCGGGACAGCCTCAAGAGACCCAGTACTTC,CASSSPGQPQETQYF
-,TRBJ2-3,-,TRBV12-5,16,TGTGCTAGTGGTTTGGCCCTGGGGGGTCGCACAGATACGCAGTATTTT,CASGLALGGRTDTQYF
TRBD1,TRBJ1-6,-,TRBV19,14,TGTGCCAGTAGTATATCCGGGACAGGGTCACCCCTCCACTTT,CASSISGTGSPLHF
-,TRBJ1-1,-,TRBV30,14,TGTGCCTGGACCCCTTACGCAGGCAACACTGAAGCTTTCTTT,CAWTPYAGNTEAFF
-,TRBJ2-1,-,TRBV4-1,16,TGCGCCAGCAGCCAAGAGGGTAGCGGCGCCTACAATGAGCAGTTCTTC,CASSQEGSGAYNEQFF
-,TRBJ2-3,once,TRBV12-5,12,TGTGCTAGTGGTTCTCTAGCAGATACGCAGTATTTT,CASGSLADTQYF
-,TRBJ1-2,-,TRBV6-6,16,TGTGCCAGCAGCTCCGATGCGAGACAAATAAACTATGGCTACACCTTC,CASSSDARQINYGYTF
TRBD1,TRBJ2-7,-,TRBV18,15,TGTGCCAGCTCCCAAAGAGGGACAGGAAACTACGAGCAGTACTTC,CASSQRGTGNYEQYF
TRBD2,TRBJ2-3,-,TRBV5-1,14,TGCGCCAGCAGGGAGCGGGGGAGCACAGATACGCAGTATTTT,CASRERGSTDTQYF
TRBD1,TRBJ2-7,-,TRBV5-6,13,TGTGCCAGCAGCCAGGACAGGGGCGACGAGCAGTACTTC,CASSQDRGDEQYF
-,TRBJ1-5,once,TRBV28,14,TGTGCCAGCAGGACTCTGGGGGCTGATCAGCCCCAGCATTTT,CASRTLGADQPQHF
TRBD2,TRBJ2-2,-,TRBV5-4,15,TGTGCCAGCAGCTCCGGACTAGCGGACACCGGGGAGCTGTTTTTT,CASSSGLADTGELFF
-,TRBJ2-2,-,TRBV5-1,15,TGCGCCAGCAGCTTGGGCGGAGTTAACACCGGGGAGCTGTTTTTT,CASSLGGVNTGELFF
TRBD1,TRBJ1-1,-,TRBV18,14,TGTGCCAGCCATCTCGGACAGGGTTCCACTGAAGCTTTCTTT,CASHLGQGSTEAFF
TRBD1,TRBJ1-5,-,TRBV15,15,TGTGCCACCAGCAGAGGCGAGGGGGCCGGTCAGCCCCAGCATTTT,CATSRGEGAGQPQHF
-,TRBJ1-1,-,TRBV10-1,13,TGCGCCAGCAGTGATCCCCGCGGCACTGAAGCTTTCTTT,CASSDPRGTEAFF
-,TRBJ2-1,few,TRBV6-1,15,TGTGCCAGCAGTGGACCGGAGGGGTCCTACAATGAGCAGTTCTTC,CASSGPEGSYNEQFF
-,TRBJ2-6,-,TRBV7-2,16,TGTGCCAGCAGCCATAACAGTTTTTCTGGGGCCAACGTCCTGACTTTC,CASSHNSFSGANVLTF
TRBD2,TRBJ2-3,-,TRBV10-1,15,TGCGCCAGCAGTGAGAGAAGCGGGGGCACAGATACGCAGTATTTT,CASSERSGGTDTQYF
-,TRBJ2-1,-,TRBV7-6,13,TGTGCCAGCAGCAGCAAGGTTGGGAGTGAGCAGTTCTTC,CASSSKVGSEQFF
-,TRBJ2-5,-,TRBV11-2,16,TGTGCCAGCAGCATTTGGGGTGCGGGCCGCTCTGGGACCCAGTACTTC,CASSIWGAGRSGTQYF
-,TRBJ2-7,-,TRBV2,14,TGTGCCAGCAGTTCCCAGGGGTTATCCTACGAGCAGTACTTC,CASSSQGLSYEQYF
-,TRBJ2-7,-,TRBV12-5,13,TGTGCTAGTGGTTGGACGAACAGGGCCCCGCTGTACTTC,CASGWTNRAPLYF
-,TRBJ2-5,-,TRBV7-9,14,TGTGCCAGCAGCCGGACAACAGGAGAAGAGACCCAGTACTTC,CASSRTTGEETQYF
-,TRBJ1-6,-,TRBV2,16,TGTGCCAGCAGTGAGAGGAGGAGCTCCTATAATTCACCCCTCCACTTT,CASSERRSSYNSPLHF
TRBD1,TRBJ1-1,-,TRBV28,18,TGTGCCAGCAGTACCTCATTCCGGGACAGGGTTGGTCGCACTGAAGCTTTCTTT,CASSTSFRDRVGRTEAFF
-,TRBJ1-3,-,TRBV7-2,15,TGTGCCAGCAGCTTCGACAACCACTCTGGAAACACCATATATTTT,CASSFDNHSGNTIYF
-,TRBJ2-7,few,TRBV7-2,15,TGTGCCAGCAGATTAAGGTGGGACAACTCCTACGAGCAGTACTTC,CASRLRWDNSYEQYF
-,TRBJ1-5,-,TRBV4-3,14,TGCGCCAGCAGCCAAGATTGGCAGGGGCAGCCCCAGCATTTT,CASSQDWQGQPQHF